The 5 T cell receptor beta chains below were found in one sample sequenced in a study of shared clonotypes between healthy human individuals. Clones were read by immunoSEQ multiplex PCR, and TCRdb kept only the in-frame ones, dropping some. The sample comprises about 2.2 million clones, 93% of which are singletons, and more than 1.5% rests with the top ten. The naive CD8 subset, CD45RO-negative cells positively selected for CCR7, excluded terminally differentiated effector memory CD45RA+ cells. The sample consisted of naive CD8+ T cells from PBMCs. The receptors stem from a man younger than 30 in good health. Some clones in this sample may be carry-over from other donors' samples.

This chain joins TRBV19 and TRBJ2-7, with TRBD2 matching 8 bases. The CDR3 consists of 14 residues. The germline gives CDR1 LNHDA, CDR2 SQIVND (reference sequence). The V and J ends lost 4 bases and 2 bases, in that order; junction bases with no gene match: 4. CDR3 sequence (DNA): TGTGCCAGTAGTAGAGGGACTAGTCCCTACGAGCAGTACTTC. The encoded protein is CASSRGTSPYEQYF.

This chain connects TRBV7-9 to TRBJ2-7; either TRBD1 or TRBD2 may supply D (5 bases each). Germline V gene sequence: CDR1 SEHNR, CDR2 FQNEAQ (reference sequence). The V end lost 0 bases, the J end lost 2 bases, and 14 bases lay between the germline ends. The CDR3 length is 16 residues. CDR3 in DNA: TGTGCCAGCAGCTTAGCGGTAAGGGGAGATACCTACGAGCAGTACTTC. Translated, it gives CASSLAVRGDTYEQYF. Full variable domain (outside the CDR3, taken from reference TRBV7-9 and TRBJ2-7): DTGVSQNPRHKITKRGQNVTFRCDPISEHNRLYWYRQTLGQGPEFLTYFQNEAQLEKSRLLSDRFSAERPKGSFSTLEIQRTEQGDSAMYLCASSLAVRGDTYEQYFGPGTRLTVT.

This chain links TRBV7-3 with TRBJ1-1; D remains ambiguous. In germline, CDR1 is SGHTA, CDR2 FQGTGA. The CDR3 is made up of 13 amino acids. The ends were cut back, 3 bases at V and 8 bases at J, with 13 bases in the middle. CDR3 amino acids: CASSFGGPREAFF. The CDR3, as DNA: TGTGCCAGCAGCTTCGGTGGGCCTAGGGAAGCTTTCTTT.

The chain combines TRBV4-1 with TRBJ1-1, with 7 bases that match TRBD1. V shed 4 bases, J shed 3 bases, and the junction held 5 bases outside the gene matches. The CDR3 has 14 residues. Germline loops: CDR1 MGHRA, CDR2 YSYEKL. CDR3 sequence: CASSLPGGYTEAFF. The CDR3 coding sequence is TGCGCCAGCAGCCTTCCAGGGGGATACACTGAAGCTTTCTTT.

Of note for this clone: The sample contains more than one DNA sequence encoding this CDR3. The V gene is TRBV19, the J gene TRBJ1-1, with no clear D. V lost 5 bases and J 2 bases, leaving 9 bases between the germline ends. This CDR3 is 13 amino acids long. Germline V lookup: CDR1 LNHDA, CDR2 SQIVND (reference sequence). CDR3 coding DNA: TGTGCCAGTAGTTTGACTGTTAACACTGAAGCTTTCTTT. It translates to CASSLTVNTEAFF.